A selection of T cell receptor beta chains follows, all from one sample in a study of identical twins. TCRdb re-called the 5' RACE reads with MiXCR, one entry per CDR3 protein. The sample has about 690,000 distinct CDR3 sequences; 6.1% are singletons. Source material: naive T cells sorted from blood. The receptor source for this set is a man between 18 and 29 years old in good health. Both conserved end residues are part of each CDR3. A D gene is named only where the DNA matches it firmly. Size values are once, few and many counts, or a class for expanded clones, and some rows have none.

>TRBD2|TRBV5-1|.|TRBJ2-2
TGCGCCAGCAGCTTGTTTTCTAGCGGGAGGCCAAACACCGGGGAGCTGTTTTTT
CASSLFSSGRPNTGELFF
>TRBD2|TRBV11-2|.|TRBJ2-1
TGTGCCAGCAGCTTGGAACGCGGTAGCGGGAGTAAGTATGAGCAGTTCTTC
CASSLERGSGSKYEQFF
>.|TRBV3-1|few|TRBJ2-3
TGTGCCAGCAGCCAGGCTAGGTTCGAGGATACGCAGTATTTT
CASSQARFEDTQYF
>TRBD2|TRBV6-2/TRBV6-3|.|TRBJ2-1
TGTGCCAGCATCTTCGCGGGAGGCACCGGTGAGCAGTTCTTC
CASIFAGGTGEQFF
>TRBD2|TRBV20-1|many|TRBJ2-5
TGCAGTGCTAGCCGGCTAGCGGGAGGCTCCCAAGAGACCCAGTACTTC
CSASRLAGGSQETQYF
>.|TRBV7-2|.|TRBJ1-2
TGTGCCAGCAGCTTACAGCTCGATGGCTACACCTTC
CASSLQLDGYTF
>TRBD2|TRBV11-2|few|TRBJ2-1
TGTGCCAGCAGCCCGGGACTAGTTTCGGGCAATGAGCAGTTCTTC
CASSPGLVSGNEQFF
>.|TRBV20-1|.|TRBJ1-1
TGCAGTGCTAGAGGGGACGGAATCACTGAAGCTTTCTTT
CSARGDGITEAFF
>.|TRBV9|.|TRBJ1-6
TGTGCCAGCAGCGAAGGCGGCGGATCACCCCTCCACTTT
CASSEGGGSPLHF
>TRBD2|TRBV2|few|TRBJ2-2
TGTGCCAGCAGAAGTACTAGCGGGAATGTGGGGGAGCTGTTTTTT
CASRSTSGNVGELFF
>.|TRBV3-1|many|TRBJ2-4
TGTGCCAGCAGCCCGTCCTGGGAAAACATTCAGTACTTC
CASSPSWENIQYF
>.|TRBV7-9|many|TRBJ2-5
TGTGCCACTGAATCTGGACCCATGGGAAAGACCCAGTACTTC
CATESGPMGKTQYF
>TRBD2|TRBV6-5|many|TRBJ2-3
TGTGCCAGCAGTTCGCTGACTAGCGGGGATACGCAGTATTTT
CASSSLTSGDTQYF
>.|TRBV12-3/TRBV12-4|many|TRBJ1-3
TGTGCCAGCAGTTTAGCAGTCTTGCCAAGGGGAAACACCATATATTTT
CASSLAVLPRGNTIYF
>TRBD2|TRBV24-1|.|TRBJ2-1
TGTGCCACCAGTGATTTGCCATGGGGGGGTAAACAGGAAACCTCCTACAATGAGCAGTTCTTC
CATSDLPWGGKQETSYNEQFF
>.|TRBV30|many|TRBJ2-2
TGTGCCTTTGGCGATGGGGAGCTGTTTTTT
CAFGDGELFF
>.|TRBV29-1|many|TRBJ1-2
TGCAGCGTTGCCCAGGGGACTGGTTGGGGCTACACCTTC
CSVAQGTGWGYTF
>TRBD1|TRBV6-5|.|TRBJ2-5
TGTGCCAGCAGTTACTCGCAACAGGGGGTGGGTGAGACCCAGTACTTC
CASSYSQQGVGETQYF
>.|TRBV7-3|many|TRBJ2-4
TGTGCCAGCAGCTTAGATAGGGCGTCAGGAAACATTCAGTACTTC
CASSLDRASGNIQYF
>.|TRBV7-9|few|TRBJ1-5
TGTGCCAGCAGCTCGGGAGATAGCAATCAGCCCCAGCATTTT
CASSSGDSNQPQHF
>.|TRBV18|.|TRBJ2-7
TGTGCCAGCTCACCCGACAGGAGCAACTACGAGCAGTACTTC
CASSPDRSNYEQYF
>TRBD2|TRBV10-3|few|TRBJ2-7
TGCTCAGTCGGACTAGCTTCCTACGAGCAGTACTTC
CSVGLASYEQYF
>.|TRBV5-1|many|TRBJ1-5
TGCGCCAGCAGCTTTGGGACGGGGGATAGCAATCAGCCCCAGCATTTT
CASSFGTGDSNQPQHF
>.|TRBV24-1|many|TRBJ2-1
TGTGCCACCAGTGTAGGGGTGGAAGGGCAGTTCTTC
CATSVGVEGQFF
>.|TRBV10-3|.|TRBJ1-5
TGTGCCATCAGTGAGCTAGACCTCAGGGGAAGTCGCGGCAATCAGCCCCAGCATTTT
CAISELDLRGSRGNQPQHF
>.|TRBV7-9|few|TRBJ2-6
TGTGCCAGCAGCTTAGCGTCGGGCCCTGGGGCCAACGTCCTGACTTTC
CASSLASGPGANVLTF
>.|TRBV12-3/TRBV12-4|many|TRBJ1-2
TGTGCCAGCAGACCGATTGTGGATGGCTACACCTTC
CASRPIVDGYTF
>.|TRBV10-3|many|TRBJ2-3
TGTGCCATCAGTGTTGCCGATACGCAGTATTTT
CAISVADTQYF
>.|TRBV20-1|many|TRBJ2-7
TGCAGTGCTAGAGGTCCGCTAGCTGTCTACGAGCAGTACTTC
CSARGPLAVYEQYF
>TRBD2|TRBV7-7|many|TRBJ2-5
TGTGCCAGCAGCATCTCTGTAGCGGGAGAGACCCAGTACTTC
CASSISVAGETQYF
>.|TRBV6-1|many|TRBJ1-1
TGTGCCAGCAGTGTAGGGTTGGCCACTGAAGCTTTCTTT
CASSVGLATEAFF
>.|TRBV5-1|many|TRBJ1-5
TGCGCCAGCAGCCCGGGGGAGAATCAGCCCCAGCATTTT
CASSPGENQPQHF
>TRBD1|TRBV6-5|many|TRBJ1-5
TGTGCCAGCAGTTACGACAGGGTGAGCAATCAGCCCCAGCATTTT
CASSYDRVSNQPQHF
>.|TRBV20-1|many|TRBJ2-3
TGCAGTGCTAGTTTACAAACTTACACAGATACGCAGTATTTT
CSASLQTYTDTQYF
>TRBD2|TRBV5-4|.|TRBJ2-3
TGTGCCAGCAGCGGAACCGGGACTAGAAGCTCAGATACGCAGTATTTT
CASSGTGTRSSDTQYF
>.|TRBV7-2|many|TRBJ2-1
TGTGCCAGCAGCCCGGACGCCTCTCACAATGAGCAGTTCTTC
CASSPDASHNEQFF
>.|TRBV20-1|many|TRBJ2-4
TGCAGTGCCCGATCTTCGCAGGACATTCAGTACTTC
CSARSSQDIQYF
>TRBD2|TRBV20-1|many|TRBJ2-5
TGCAGTGCTAGAGACGGCGGGAGCGGGGTGACCCAGTACTTC
CSARDGGSGVTQYF
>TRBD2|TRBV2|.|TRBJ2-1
TGTACCAGCAAGAAGGGACTAGCGGGAGCCGATGAGCAGTTCTTC
CTSKKGLAGADEQFF
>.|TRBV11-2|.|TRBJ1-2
TGTGCCAGCAGCCTACGTCTGGGGGGCGGCTATGGCTACACCTTC
CASSLRLGGGYGYTF
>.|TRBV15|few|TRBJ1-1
TGTGCCACCAGCCCAGGAGGGAACACTGAAGCTTTCTTT
CATSPGGNTEAFF
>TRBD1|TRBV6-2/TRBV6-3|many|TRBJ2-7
TGTGCCAGCGAGAGGACAGGGGGCAACTACGAGCAGTACTTC
CASERTGGNYEQYF
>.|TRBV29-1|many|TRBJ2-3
TGCAGCGTGGCCGGAAGCACAGATACGCAGTATTTT
CSVAGSTDTQYF
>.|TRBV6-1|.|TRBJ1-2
TGTGCCAGCAGACGACGACAGGATACTAACTATGGCTACACCTTC
CASRRRQDTNYGYTF
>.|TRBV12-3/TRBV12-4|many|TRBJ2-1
TGTGCCAGCAGTTTAGGGAGGGCCTTGTCCTACAATGAGCAGTTCTTC
CASSLGRALSYNEQFF
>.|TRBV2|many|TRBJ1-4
TGTGCCAGAAGCCGATCCCCAACAGGGCATAATGAAAAACTGTTTTTT
CARSRSPTGHNEKLFF
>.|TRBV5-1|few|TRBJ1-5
TGCGCCAGCAGCTTAGGACTGGAGAGCAATCAGCCCCAGCATTTT
CASSLGLESNQPQHF
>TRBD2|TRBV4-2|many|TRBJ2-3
TGTGCCAGCAGCCAAGATTTAGGGGAGGGGACAGATACGCAGTATTTT
CASSQDLGEGTDTQYF
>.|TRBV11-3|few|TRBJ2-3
TGTGCCAGCAGCTTAGATAGCTGGCCACCTACGCAGTATTTT
CASSLDSWPPTQYF
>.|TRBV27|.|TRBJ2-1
TGTGCCAGCAGGGTGGGCGGGTATTACAATGAGCAGTTCTTC
CASRVGGYYNEQFF